The 18 T cell receptor beta chains reported below all come from one sample, sequenced in a study of T cells in women clearing cervical HPV infection. The table came from immunoSEQ multiplex PCR; TCRdb's copy has only in-frame clones and leaves some out. Here the sample table reports tens of thousands of clones. Specimen: blood buffy coat. The receptors shown here come from a woman aged 18-70 years with a cervical HPV16 infection that either progressed to CIN3+ or cleared (not recorded which).

Comment on this clone: The read gets to within 3 residues of the CDR3 end, and the germline J gene fills in the rest. This sequence joins TRBV7-3 and TRBJ1-1; no reliable D call. Germline lookup yields CDR1 SGHTA and CDR2 FQGTGA. This CDR3 spans 14 amino acids. The CDR3 sequence is CASSLMPTHNEAFF. CDR3 DNA (partial): TGTGCCAGCAGCTTAATGCCAACCCACAATGAG.

CDR3 amino acids: CSVEDSGVREAFF. The sequenced CDR3 bases are TGCAGCGTTGAAGATTCCGGAGTCAGGGAA. This chain connects TRBV29-1 to TRBJ1-1, with no clear D. The read gets to within 3 residues of the CDR3 end, and the germline J gene fills in the rest. Germline V gives CDR1 SQVTM, CDR2 ANQGSEA. This CDR3 has 13 amino acids.

A note on this clone: The read stops 3 residues short of the end of the CDR3; the missing end is completed from the germline J gene. The chain combines TRBV14 with TRBJ2-1; a possible D gene is TRBD1 (5 bases). Between the trimmed V and J ends, which lost 1 base and 0 bases, there was a span of 10 bases. Germline V gives CDR1 SGHDN, CDR2 FVKESK. The length of the CDR3 is 16 residues. CDR3 DNA (partial): TGTGCCAGCAGCCAAGTAGACAGAAGCTCCTACAATGAG. It encodes CASSQVDRSSYNE. The CDR3 in its entirety is CASSQVDRSSYNEQFF.

Comment on this clone: Different DNA sequences within this sample yield the same CDR3. CDR3 DNA (partial): TGTGCCAGCAGTGTGGGGCAGGCGAGCTCTGGAAACACC. Translation: CASSVGQASSGNT. The CDR3 as a whole reads CASSVGQASSGNTIYF. The chain couples TRBV2 to TRBJ1-3, with D possibly matching TRBD1 (5 bases). The CDR3 end lies 3 residues beyond the end of the read and is filled in from the germline J gene. Between the trimmed V and J ends, which lost 4 bases and 0 bases, there was a span of 13 bases. Germline V CDR1 and CDR2: SNHLY, FYNNEI. The CDR3 consists of 16 residues.

Of note for this clone: The sequenced fragment ends 3 residues before the CDR3 boundary, so the rest is inferred from the germline J gene. The chain combines TRBV5-5 with TRBJ1-1, with TRBD1 matching over 7 bases. The CDR3 runs to 13 residues. Trimming cost V 1 base and J 3 bases; bases outside gene matches: 0. Germline assignment: CDR1 SGHKS and CDR2 YYEKEE (reference sequence). The CDR3 loop is CASSLTGDTEAFF. Partial CDR3 DNA: TGTGCCAGCAGCTTGACAGGGGACACTGAA.

CDR3 region: CASSTLAGGPDEQFF. CDR3 DNA, as far as it was read: TGTGCCAGCAGCACTCTAGCGGGAGGGCCAGATGAG. V gene TRBV11-2 combines with J gene TRBJ2-1, with 12 bases identical to TRBD2. Read sequence stops 3 residues before the CDR3 end, and the germline J gene provides the missing end. V lost 5 bases and J lost 8; bases outside the gene matches: 7. This CDR3 has 15 amino acids. The germline V gene has CDR1 SGHAT and CDR2 FQNNGV.

As regards this clone: The sequenced fragment ends 3 residues before the CDR3 boundary, so the rest is inferred from the germline J gene. The chain couples TRBV5-1 to TRBJ2-7, with D possibly being TRBD1 (6 bases). The V gene's germline CDR1 is SGHRS and CDR2 YFSETQ. V lost 3 bases, J lost 5 bases, and 15 bases lay in between. The CDR3 runs 14 residues. The CDR3 DNA, read in part, is TGCGCCAGCAGCTCGTTACGGGACAACAACGAG. Protein product: CASSSLRDNNE. The full CDR3 sequence reads CASSSLRDNNEQYF.

Details on this clone: The read halts 3 residues ahead of the CDR3 end, with the missing end drawn from the germline J gene. This sequence joins TRBV7-6 and TRBJ2-3; TRBD2 agrees at 7 bases. This CDR3 contains 14 residues. Unmatched junction bases numbered 4, after V lost 5 bases and J lost 2 bases. Germline-derived CDR1 and CDR2 are SGHVS and FNYEAQ. Partial CDR3 DNA: TGTGCCAGCAGCCCGCGGGACTACACAGATACG. It specifies CASSPRDYTDT. The entire CDR3 is CASSPRDYTDTQYF.

CDR3 DNA (partial): TGTGCCAGCAGTGAAATGCAGGGGAGCTCTGGAAACACC. Amino acids: CASSEMQGSSGNT. The whole CDR3 region reads CASSEMQGSSGNTIYF. V and J are TRBV6-1 and TRBJ1-3; TRBD1 might be the D (6 bases). The read comes to an end 3 residues before the CDR3 does, leaving the germline J gene to fill in the end. This CDR3 contains 16 residues. Germline CDR1 is MNHNS and CDR2 is SASEGT. V lost 2 bases to trimming and J lost 0 bases, with 11 bases between them.

Note on this clone: The read comes to an end 3 residues before the CDR3 does, leaving the germline J gene to fill in the end. The chain combines TRBV7-8 with TRBJ2-1, with D possibly being TRBD1 (6 bases). The CDR3 spans 15 residues. Germline V gives CDR1 SGHVS, CDR2 FQNEAQ. Trimming pared 2 bases from V and 6 bases from J, leaving 14 bases between. The covered CDR3 bases are TGTGCCAGCAGCTTATACTCGGGACACATCAATGAG. This translates into CASSLYSGHINE. The complete CDR3 reads CASSLYSGHINEQFF. The whole variable domain, filled in from reference TRBV7-8 and TRBJ2-1, reads GAGVSQSPRYKVAKRGQDVALRCDPISGHVSLFWYQQALGQGPEFLTYFQNEAQLDKSGLPSDRFFAERPEGSVSTLKIQRTQQEDSAVYLCASSLYSGHINEQFFGPGTRLTVL.

The covered CDR3 bases are TGTGCCGACATTGGGACTGGAGAAATGAACACTGAA. This translates into CADIGTGEMNTE. The complete CDR3 sequence is CADIGTGEMNTEAFF. The V call is TRBV19, the J call TRBJ1-1, with a possible D match to TRBD1 (5 bases). The CDR3 end is not reached by the read, which stops 3 residues before it; the germline J gene fills it in. This CDR3 contains 15 residues. CDR1 is LNHDA, CDR2 SQIVND, per germline (reference sequence). Trimming took off 11 bases at V and 0 bases at J, with 19 bases between the two ends.

The CDR3 loop is CSAIVDTEAFF. Incomplete CDR3 DNA: TGCAGTGCTATAGTCGACACTGAA. The V and J genes are TRBV20-1 and TRBJ1-1; D not certain. Coverage ceases 3 residues before the CDR3 finishes, and the germline J gene fills in the end. Germline assignment: CDR1 DFQATT and CDR2 SNEGSKA (reference sequence). The CDR3 extends over 11 amino acids. V was shortened by 4 bases and J by 3 bases, with 6 bases between the two germline ends.

In regard to this clone: The CDR3 end falls 3 residues outside the read, so it is completed with the germline J gene. The rearrangement uses TRBV23-1 and TRBJ1-5; a possible D gene is TRBD1 (6 bases). TRBV23-1 is recorded as an ORF, its role being uncertain. CDR3 size: 15 residues. Trimming removed 10 bases at V and 0 bases at J, with 16 bases between. CDR3 bases read: TGCGCCATCAAACCCCGACAGGCTAGCAATCAGCCC. This encodes CAIKPRQASNQP. The CDR3 in full is CAIKPRQASNQPQHF.

The sequenced part of the CDR3 DNA is TGTGCCAGTAGCCCGGGACAGGAAGGAAACACC. Translating gives CASSPGQEGNT. The whole CDR3 sequence is CASSPGQEGNTIYF. The chain carries TRBV19 and TRBJ1-3; TRBD1 aligns across 8 bases. The read ends 3 residues early relative to the CDR3; the germline J gene fills the gap. Per germline, CDR1 LNHDA and CDR2 SQIVND (reference sequence). CDR3 length equals 14 residues. After removal of 6 bases from V and 4 bases from J, the junction contained 5 bases not matched to a gene.

To note about this clone: The sequenced fragment ends 3 residues before the CDR3 boundary, so the rest is inferred from the germline J gene. The V gene is TRBV2, the J gene TRBJ1-6, with D possibly being TRBD1 (5 bases). The CDR3 is 13 amino acids. Germline assignment: CDR1 SNHLY and CDR2 FYNNEI. Trimming cost V 5 bases and J 4 bases, with 6 bases left between them. The DNA read from the CDR3 is TGTGCCAGCAGTCCAGGGTATAATTCACCC. Translation: CASSPGYNSP. The complete CDR3 reads CASSPGYNSPLHF.

A remark on this clone: Sequencing ends 3 residues short of the CDR3 end; the germline J gene provides the rest. The chain uses TRBV15 and TRBJ1-5; 8 nucleotides line up with TRBD1. V was pared by 8 bases and J by 6 bases, with 12 bases of the junction left unmatched. Germline CDR1 reads LNHNV; CDR2 reads YYDKDF (reference sequence). The CDR3 runs 15 residues. The part of the CDR3 DNA that was read is TGTGCCACCGGGAGGGGCAGGGGGCCCGGTCAGCCC. This gives the protein CATGRGRGPGQP. The CDR3 reads in full as CATGRGRGPGQPQHF. The full variable domain, in which reference TRBV15 and TRBJ1-5 provide the parts outside the CDR3, is DAMVIQNPRYQVTQFGKPVTLSCSQTLNHNVMYWYQQKSSQAPKLLFHYYDKDFNNEADTPDNFQSRRPNTSFCFLDIRSPGLGDTAMYLCATGRGRGPGQPQHFGDGTRLSIL.

For this clone: The CDR3 end is not reached by the read, which stops 3 residues before it; the germline J gene fills it in. V gene TRBV11-3 combines with J gene TRBJ1-6; 7 bases line up with TRBD1. V was clipped by 6 bases and J by 7 bases; unmatched bases: 9. The CDR3 is 15 amino acids. Per the germline V gene, CDR1 is SGHNT and CDR2 is YENEEA. CDR3 sequence reads: CASSLTGEVNSPLHF. The covered CDR3 bases are TGTGCCAGCAGTCTTACAGGGGAGGTGAATTCACCC.

Note on this clone: The read gets to within 3 residues of the CDR3 end, and the germline J gene fills in the rest. This sequence joins TRBV11-2 and TRBJ2-7; no clear D. Trimming removed 8 bases from V and 4 bases from J, with 12 bases in between. The CDR3 runs 12 residues. Germline lookup yields CDR1 SGHAT and CDR2 FQNNGV. Here the CDR3 reads CASRIGSYEQYF. The part of the CDR3 DNA that was read is TGTGCCAGCCGGATAGGGTCTTACGAG.